The T cell receptor (beta chain) described here comes from a study of shared clonotypes between healthy human individuals. For the study at large: The cohort had a couple of women and a few men, ages 18 to 49. General observations from the study: Donors were few, which limited the genetic and exposure-history diversity represented.

V was clipped by 4 bases and J by 0 bases, with 7 bases between them. In germline, CDR1 is MGHRA, CDR2 YSYEKL. This CDR3 has 14 residues. Once extracted for a subset, genomic DNA was divided evenly among several immunoSEQ plates. The protocol was immunoSEQ multiplex PCR, while the TCRdb copy is restricted to in-frame clones and leaves out a portion. The repertoire holds hundreds of thousands of clones, approximately 71% seen once, with around 13% in the top ten. A note on this clone: Antigen: not known.

The study used approximately 90 million PBMCs per unsorted sample for genomic DNA. The V call is TRBV4-1, the J call TRBJ2-1; D is unresolved. The sequence was obtained from a woman between 40 and 50 years old in good health. Some clones in this sample may be carry-over from other donors' samples. The specimen sequenced was PBMCs. This CDR3 reads CASSRRSSYNEQFF. The CDR3 DNA reads TGCGCCAGCAGCCGGCGGAGCTCCTACAATGAGCAGTTCTTC.